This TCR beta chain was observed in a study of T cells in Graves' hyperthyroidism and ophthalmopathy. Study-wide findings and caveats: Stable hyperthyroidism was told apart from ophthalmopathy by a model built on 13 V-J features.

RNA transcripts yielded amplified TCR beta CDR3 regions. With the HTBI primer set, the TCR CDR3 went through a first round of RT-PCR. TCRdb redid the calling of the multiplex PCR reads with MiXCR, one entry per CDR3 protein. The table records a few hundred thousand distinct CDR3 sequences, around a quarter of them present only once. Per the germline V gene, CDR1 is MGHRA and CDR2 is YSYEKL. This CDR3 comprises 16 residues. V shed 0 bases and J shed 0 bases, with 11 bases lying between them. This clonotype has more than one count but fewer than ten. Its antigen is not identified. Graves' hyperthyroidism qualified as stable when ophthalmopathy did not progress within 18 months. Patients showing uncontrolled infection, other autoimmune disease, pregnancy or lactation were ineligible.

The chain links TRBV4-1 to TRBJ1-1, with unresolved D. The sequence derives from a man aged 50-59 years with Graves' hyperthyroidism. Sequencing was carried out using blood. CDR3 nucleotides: TGCGCCAGCAGCCAAGACAGAGCCCTCATGAACACTGAAGCTTTCTTT. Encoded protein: CASSQDRALMNTEAFF.